This T cell receptor (beta chain) is from a study of blood T cell repertoires in COVID-19. About the research overall: There were acute and convalescent COVID-19 samples, and they came from the United States, Italy and Spain. From T cells, B-cell-depleted T cells, or PBMCs came the material, which was cDNA or gDNA.

In the authors' methods: Estimation of nucleated cell counts relied on the amplification of reference gene primers. Only in-frame clones appear in the TCRdb table, and some are missing; sequencing was by immunoSEQ multiplex PCR. That table furnishes V, J and clone size, whereas the DNA furnished D and trimming. The sample has 100,000 or so clones, about 76% seen once. Sequences were obtained from peripheral blood. The TCR sequence derives from a woman in her 70s with acute or convalescent COVID-19.

CDR3 sequence: CASSPPGGQHPNYGYTF. For the CDR3, the DNA is TGTGCCAGCTCACCACCAGGCGGCCAACATCCTAACTATGGCTACACCTTC. This sequence joins TRBV18 and TRBJ1-2; D remains unclear. V was shortened by 0 bases and J by 0 bases, with 14 bases between the two germline ends. The CDR3 is 17 amino acids. Per the germline V gene, CDR1 is KGHSH and CDR2 is LQKENI.